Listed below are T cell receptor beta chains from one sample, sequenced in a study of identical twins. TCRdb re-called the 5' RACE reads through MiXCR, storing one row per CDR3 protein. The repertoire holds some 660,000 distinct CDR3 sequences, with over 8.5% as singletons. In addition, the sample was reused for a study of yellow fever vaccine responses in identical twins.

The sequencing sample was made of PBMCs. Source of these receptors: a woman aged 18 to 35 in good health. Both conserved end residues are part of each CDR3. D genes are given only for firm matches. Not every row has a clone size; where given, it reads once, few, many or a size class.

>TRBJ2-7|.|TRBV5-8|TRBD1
TGTGCCAGGAGCGCCGACAGGGGAGCCGAGCAGTACTTC
CARSADRGAEQYF
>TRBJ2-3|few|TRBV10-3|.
TGTGCCATCAGCCCTTCCCGTCAGGGCAGCGGCACAGATACGCAGTATTTT
CAISPSRQGSGTDTQYF
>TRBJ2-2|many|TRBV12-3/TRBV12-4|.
TGTGCCAGCAGTTTAGCGCTAGGCGGGGCGAACACCGGGGAGCTGTTTTTT
CASSLALGGANTGELFF
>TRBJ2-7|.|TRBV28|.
TGTGCCAGCAGTTTAAACCGGACCCCTTGGCGCGAGCAGTACTTC
CASSLNRTPWREQYF
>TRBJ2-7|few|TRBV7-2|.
TGTGCCAGCAGGGGGGCTCCGGCGGGGGAGCAGTACTTC
CASRGAPAGEQYF
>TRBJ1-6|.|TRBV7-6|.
TGTGCCAGCAGCCCCCGACAGAATAATTCACCCCTCCACTTT
CASSPRQNNSPLHF
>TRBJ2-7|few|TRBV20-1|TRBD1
TGCAGTGCTAGAAAGGGACAGGGAACCTACGAGCAGTACTTC
CSARKGQGTYEQYF
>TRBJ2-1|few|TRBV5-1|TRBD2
TGCGCCAGCAGTTATGGGACTAGCGGCGGAAATGAGCAGTTCTTC
CASSYGTSGGNEQFF
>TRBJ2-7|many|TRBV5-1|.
TGCGCCAGCACCCGGGACGGAAGCTCCTACGAGCAGTACTTC
CASTRDGSSYEQYF
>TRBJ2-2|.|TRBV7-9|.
TGTGCCAGCAGCTGGGGAAGCGCTAACACCGGGGAGCTGTTTTTT
CASSWGSANTGELFF
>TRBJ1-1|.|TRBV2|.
TGTGCCAGCAACCGGGAAGGGGGCACTGAAGCTTTCTTT
CASNREGGTEAFF
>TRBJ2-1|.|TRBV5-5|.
TGTGCCATGAGCTTCTGGTCGGGGGACAATGAGCAGTTCTTC
CAMSFWSGDNEQFF
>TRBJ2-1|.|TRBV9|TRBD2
TGTGCCAGCAGCGTATCACTGGGGGTCGGGACTAGCGTCCTGACGGATGAGCAGTTCTTC
CASSVSLGVGTSVLTDEQFF
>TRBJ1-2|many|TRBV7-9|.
TGTGCCAGCAGCCCCGTTCAATGGGGGGATGGCTACACCTTC
CASSPVQWGDGYTF
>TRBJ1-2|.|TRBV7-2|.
TGTGCCAGCAGCTTAGACAGCGTAACCTATGGCTACACCTTC
CASSLDSVTYGYTF
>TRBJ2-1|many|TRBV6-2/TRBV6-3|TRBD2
TGTGCCAGCAGTTATTCGGGACTAGCGGGACTCCTCCCCTTCGATGAGCAGTTCTTC
CASSYSGLAGLLPFDEQFF
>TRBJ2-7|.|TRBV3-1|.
TGTGCCAGCAGCGGGGGCAGGGCGAGGGCCGAGCAGTACTTC
CASSGGRARAEQYF
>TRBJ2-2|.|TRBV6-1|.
TGTGCCACAACTTGGGGGAAAACCACCGGGGAGCTGTTTTTT
CATTWGKTTGELFF
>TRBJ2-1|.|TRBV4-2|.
TGTGCCAGCAGCCAAGATCACTCCCGGCGGGAGCAGTTCTTC
CASSQDHSRREQFF
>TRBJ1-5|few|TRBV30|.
TGTGCCTGGAGTATCCCCATGGGCTATAGCAATCAGCCCCAGCATTTT
CAWSIPMGYSNQPQHF
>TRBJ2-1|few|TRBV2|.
TGTGCCAGCAACGAGGGGGGGGGCTACAATGAGCAGTTCTTC
CASNEGGGYNEQFF
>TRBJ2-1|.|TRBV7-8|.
TGTGCCAGCAGCTTAGGTTGGGACGTGGTGGACAATGAGCAGTTCTTC
CASSLGWDVVDNEQFF
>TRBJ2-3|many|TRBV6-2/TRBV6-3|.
TGTGCCAGCAGTCGGACGGGGGATACGCAGTATTTT
CASSRTGDTQYF
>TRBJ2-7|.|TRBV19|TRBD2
TGTGCCAGTAGTATTCCGGGAGGGCCCTACGAGCAGTACTTC
CASSIPGGPYEQYF
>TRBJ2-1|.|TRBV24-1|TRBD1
TGTGCCACCAGTGATGCCGGGGACAGGGGTCCCAATGAGCAGTTCTTC
CATSDAGDRGPNEQFF
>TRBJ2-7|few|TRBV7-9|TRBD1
TGTGCCAGCAGCTTCGAAGGACAGGGGGCCACCTACGAGCAGTACTTC
CASSFEGQGATYEQYF
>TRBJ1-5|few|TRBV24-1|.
TGTGCCACCAGTGATTCGTGCAGGATTGGCCCCTTGGGCAATCAGCCCCAGCATTTT
CATSDSCRIGPLGNQPQHF
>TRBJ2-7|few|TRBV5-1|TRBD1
TGCGCCAGCAGCTTGGTAGGGACAGGCGCTCTCGACGAGCAGTACTTC
CASSLVGTGALDEQYF
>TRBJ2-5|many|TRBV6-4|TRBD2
TGTGCCACCAAACACCCCGGGACTAGCGGACGGAACCAAGAGACCCAGTACTTC
CATKHPGTSGRNQETQYF
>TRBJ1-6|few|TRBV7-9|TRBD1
TGTGCCAGCAGCTTAGACGGACAGGTCCTTCACTTT
CASSLDGQVLHF
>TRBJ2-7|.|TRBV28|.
TGTGCCAGCAGTTTATCTCGTCCAACCTACGAGCAGTACTTC
CASSLSRPTYEQYF